The 9 T cell receptor beta chains given below trace back to one sample, sequenced in a study of human T cells and chemical hapten exposure. Via MiXCR, TCRdb re-called the RACE reads, giving one row per CDR3 protein. The repertoire has 40,000 or so distinct CDR3 sequences, around 10% of them found once; the top ten carry more than 1.5%. Time point defined: pre-sensitization, week 0. Described treatment: therapeutic diphenylcyclopropenone sensitization with weekly scalp DPC. Extraction yielded total RNA from whole blood (unfractionated). The material was whole blood, obtained in connection with sensitization to the hapten diphenylcyclopropenone (DPC). Source of these receptors: a middle-aged woman with alopecia areata. Some clones in this sample may be carry-over from other donors' samples.

This clonotype was recorded a few times. The CDR3 protein is CSVETGQDGGELFF. CDR3 in DNA: TGCAGCGTTGAAACAGGGCAAGATGGTGGGGAGCTGTTTTTT. The rearrangement joins TRBV29-1 to TRBJ2-2, with a weak D call TRBD1 (6 bases). V lost 2 bases, J lost 8 bases, and 15 bases lay in between. The CDR3 is 14 residues long. The germline CDR1 and CDR2 sequences are SQVTM and ANQGSEA.

This clonotype was recorded many times. This chain links TRBV5-4 with TRBJ2-1, with D perhaps given as TRBD1 or TRBD2 (5 bases each). The CDR3 runs 15 residues. V was shortened by 4 bases and J by 0 bases, with 11 bases between the two germline ends. From germline, CDR1 is SGHNT and CDR2 YYREEE (reference sequence). CDR3 sequence reads: CASSTPGLSYNEQFF. The CDR3 DNA sequence: TGTGCCAGCAGCACCCCGGGGCTCTCCTACAATGAGCAGTTCTTC.

The rearrangement joins TRBV20-1 to TRBJ2-2; 12 bases map to TRBD1. V was clipped by 0 bases and J by 6 bases; unmatched bases: 2. This CDR3 has 15 residues. CDR1 and CDR2 (germline): DFQATT, SNEGSKA (reference sequence). This CDR3 reads CSARDGTGGAGELFF. As DNA, the CDR3 is TGCAGTGCTAGAGACGGGACAGGGGGCGCCGGGGAGCTGTTTTTT.

The V call is TRBV6-1, the J call TRBJ1-6; 7 bases are shared with TRBD1. This CDR3 is built from 13 residues. Germline trimming cut 3 bases from V and 9 bases from J; bases unmatched to any gene: 2. From germline, CDR1 is MNHNS and CDR2 SASEGT. CDR3 residues: CASSDRGFSPLHF. DNA of the CDR3: TGTGCCAGCAGTGACAGGGGGTTTTCACCCCTCCACTTT.

This clonotype was recorded many times. This chain connects TRBV2 to TRBJ2-1, with D hard to call. The ends were cut back, 4 bases at V and 4 bases at J, with 5 bases in the middle. The CDR3 is made up of 12 amino acids. The V gene's germline CDR1 is SNHLY and CDR2 FYNNEI. CDR3 in amino acids: CASSAQYNEQFF. CDR3 DNA sequence: TGTGCCAGCAGTGCCCAGTACAATGAGCAGTTCTTC.

This clonotype was picked up many times. The chain links TRBV4-1 to TRBJ2-7; tentatively, D is TRBD1 or TRBD2 (6 bases each). The germline CDR1 and CDR2 sequences are MGHRA and YSYEKL. The CDR3 totals 15 residues. V was cut by 4 bases and J by 4 bases, with 17 bases left in between. The CDR3 reads CASSLGGTGAYEQYF. The CDR3 DNA is TGCGCCAGCAGCCTCGGAGGGACGGGGGCTTACGAGCAGTACTTC.

This clonotype was counted many times. This rearrangement joins TRBV29-1 to TRBJ2-5, with 10 bases lining up with TRBD2. V dropped 5 bases and J dropped 3; count of bases not matched to a gene: 6. This CDR3 comprises 14 residues. Germline CDR1 SQVTM, CDR2 ANQGSEA. The chain's CDR3 is CSVLGLAEKETQYF. DNA of the CDR3: TGCAGCGTTCTAGGACTAGCGGAGAAAGAGACCCAGTACTTC.

This clonotype has a handful of counts. In DNA form, the CDR3 reads TGTGCCAGCAGCCAAGGCCCGGGGCCTAGCGGGGATAGCACAGATACGCAGTATTTT. This codes for CASSQGPGPSGDSTDTQYF. V and J are TRBV4-2 and TRBJ2-3, with TRBD2 identical over 9 bases. The junction had 11 bases not matched to a gene; V was cut back by 1 base and J by 0 bases. Germline-derived CDR1 and CDR2 are LGHNA and YNFKEQ. The CDR3 has 19 residues.

This clonotype has more than one count but fewer than ten. The chain carries TRBV30 and TRBJ1-1; D gene uncertain. Germline loops: CDR1 GTSNPN, CDR2 SVGIG (reference sequence). The CDR3 contains 12 residues. Trimming took off 2 bases at V and 3 bases at J, with 7 bases between the two ends. In DNA form, the CDR3 reads TGTGCCTGGAGTATAGGAGACACTGAAGCTTTCTTT. Residues: CAWSIGDTEAFF.